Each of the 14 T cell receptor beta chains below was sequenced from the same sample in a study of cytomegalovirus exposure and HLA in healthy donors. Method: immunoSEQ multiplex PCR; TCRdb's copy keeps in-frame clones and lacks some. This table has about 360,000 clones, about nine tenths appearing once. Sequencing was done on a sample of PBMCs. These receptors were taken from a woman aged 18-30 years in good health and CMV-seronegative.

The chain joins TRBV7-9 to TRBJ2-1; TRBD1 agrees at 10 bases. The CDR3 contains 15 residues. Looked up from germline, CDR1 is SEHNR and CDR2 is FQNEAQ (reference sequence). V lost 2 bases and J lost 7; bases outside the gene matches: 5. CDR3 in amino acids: CASSLRRQGANEQFF. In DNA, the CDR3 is TGTGCCAGCAGCTTACGGAGACAGGGGGCGAATGAGCAGTTCTTC.

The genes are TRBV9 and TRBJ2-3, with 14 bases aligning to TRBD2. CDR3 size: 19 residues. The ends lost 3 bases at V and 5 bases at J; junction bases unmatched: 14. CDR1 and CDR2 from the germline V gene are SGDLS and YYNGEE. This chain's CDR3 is CASSAERPGLAGERDTQYF. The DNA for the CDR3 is TGTGCCAGCAGCGCCGAACGTCCGGGACTAGCGGGAGAAAGAGATACGCAGTATTTT.

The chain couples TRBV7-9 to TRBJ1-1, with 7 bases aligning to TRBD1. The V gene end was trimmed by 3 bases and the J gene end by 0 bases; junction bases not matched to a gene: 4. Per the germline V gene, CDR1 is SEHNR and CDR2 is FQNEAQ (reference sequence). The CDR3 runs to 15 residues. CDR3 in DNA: TGTGCCAGCAGCTTCGGGACAGATATGAACACTGAAGCTTTCTTT. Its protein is CASSFGTDMNTEAFF.

CDR3 region: CASSPWASGRAVRDEQYF. The CDR3 DNA follows: TGTGCCAGCAGCCCCTGGGCTAGCGGGAGGGCCGTGAGGGACGAGCAGTACTTC. The rearrangement joins TRBV7-2 to TRBJ2-7; 12 nucleotides match TRBD2. V lost 5 bases, J lost 5 bases, and 16 bases stayed unmatched. This CDR3 comprises 18 residues. Germline assignment: CDR1 SGHTA and CDR2 FQGNSA.

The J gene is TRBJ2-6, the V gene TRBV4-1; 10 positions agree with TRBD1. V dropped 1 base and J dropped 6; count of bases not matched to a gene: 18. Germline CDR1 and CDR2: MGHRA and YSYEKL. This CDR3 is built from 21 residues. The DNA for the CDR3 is TGCGCCAGCAGCCAAGCCCCGACAGGGGGCGGACACAACGCTGTGGCCAACGTCCTGACTTTC. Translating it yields CASSQAPTGGGHNAVANVLTF.

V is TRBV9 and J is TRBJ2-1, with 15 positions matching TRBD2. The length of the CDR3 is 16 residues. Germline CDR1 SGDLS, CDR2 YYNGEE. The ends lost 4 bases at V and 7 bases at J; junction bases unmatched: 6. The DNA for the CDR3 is TGTGCCAGCAGCAGGGGACTAGCGGGAGGCGGAAATGAGCAGTTCTTC. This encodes CASSRGLAGGGNEQFF.

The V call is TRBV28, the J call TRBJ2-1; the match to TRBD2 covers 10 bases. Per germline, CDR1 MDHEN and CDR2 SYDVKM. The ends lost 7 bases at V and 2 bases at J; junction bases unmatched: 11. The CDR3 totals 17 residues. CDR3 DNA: TGTGCCAGCATTGGTCCTAGCGGGAGTCCCGCCTACAATGAGCAGTTCTTC. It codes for CASIGPSGSPAYNEQFF.

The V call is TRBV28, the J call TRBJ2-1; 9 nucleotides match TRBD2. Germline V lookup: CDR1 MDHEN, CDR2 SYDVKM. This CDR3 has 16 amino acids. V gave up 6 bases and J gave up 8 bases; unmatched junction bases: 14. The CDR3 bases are TGTGCCAGCAGCTTACCCATCGGGACTAGCCTCCATGAGCAGTTCTTC. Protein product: CASSLPIGTSLHEQFF.

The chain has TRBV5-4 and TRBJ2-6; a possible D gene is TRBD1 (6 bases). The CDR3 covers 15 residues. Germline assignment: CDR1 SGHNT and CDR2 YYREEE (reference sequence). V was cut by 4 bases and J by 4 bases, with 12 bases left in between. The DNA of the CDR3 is TGTGCCAGCAGCCCACAGGGCACCGGGGCCAACGTCCTGACTTTC. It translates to CASSPQGTGANVLTF.

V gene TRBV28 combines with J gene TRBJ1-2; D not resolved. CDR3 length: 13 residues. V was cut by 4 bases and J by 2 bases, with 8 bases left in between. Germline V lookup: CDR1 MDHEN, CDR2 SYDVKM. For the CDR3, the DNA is TGTGCCAGCAGTTCCGGGTCCAACTATGGCTACACCTTC. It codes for CASSSGSNYGYTF.

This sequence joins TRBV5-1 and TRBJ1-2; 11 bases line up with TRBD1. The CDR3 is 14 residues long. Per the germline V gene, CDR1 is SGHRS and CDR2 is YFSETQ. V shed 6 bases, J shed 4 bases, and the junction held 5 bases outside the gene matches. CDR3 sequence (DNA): TGCGCCAGCACCGGGACAGGGGGGGCCTATGGCTACACCTTC. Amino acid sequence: CASTGTGGAYGYTF.

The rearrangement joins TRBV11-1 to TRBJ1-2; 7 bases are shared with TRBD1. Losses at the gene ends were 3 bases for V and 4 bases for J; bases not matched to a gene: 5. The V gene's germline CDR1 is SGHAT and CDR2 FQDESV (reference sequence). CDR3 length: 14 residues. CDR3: CASSLRTGLYGYTF. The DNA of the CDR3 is TGTGCCAGCAGCTTGCGGACAGGCCTCTATGGCTACACCTTC.

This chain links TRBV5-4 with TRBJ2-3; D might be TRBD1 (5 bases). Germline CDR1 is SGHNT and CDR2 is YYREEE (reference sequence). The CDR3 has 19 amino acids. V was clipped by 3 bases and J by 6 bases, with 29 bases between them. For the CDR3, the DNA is TGTGCCAGCAGCTCCCCCGCGGCCAGGGTTTTGCAATCATGGGATACGCAGTATTTT. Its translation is CASSSPAARVLQSWDTQYF.

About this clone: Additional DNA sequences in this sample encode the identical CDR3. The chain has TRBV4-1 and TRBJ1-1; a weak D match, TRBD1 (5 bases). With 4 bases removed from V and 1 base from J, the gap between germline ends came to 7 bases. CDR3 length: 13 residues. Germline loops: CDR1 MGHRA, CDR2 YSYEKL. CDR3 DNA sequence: TGCGCCAGCAGCCCGCAGGGGAACACTGAAGCTTTCTTT. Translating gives CASSPQGNTEAFF.